This entry lists 15 T cell receptor beta chains sequenced from one sample in a study of cytomegalovirus exposure and HLA in healthy donors. PCR used 60 Vbeta primers and 13 Jbeta primers. TCRdb keeps only in-frame clones here, not all; method: immunoSEQ multiplex PCR. The repertoire has about 88,000 clones, around 85% of them found once; the top ten carry approximately 2.6%. Sequenced material: PBMCs. The receptors were sampled from a man under 40 in good health and CMV-seronegative.

This sequence joins TRBV5-4 and TRBJ2-2, with D tentatively TRBD2 (5 bases). The V gene lost 1 base and the J gene lost 9 bases, with 10 bases spanning the gap. The CDR3 is 13 amino acids. Germline-derived CDR1 and CDR2 are SGHNT and YYREEE (reference sequence). The CDR3 region has the DNA TGTGCCAGCAGCTTGCAGGACTCGCGGGAGCTGTTTTTT. Its translation: CASSLQDSRELFF.

The genes are TRBV27 and TRBJ1-5; TRBD1 agrees at 8 bases. The junction had 8 bases not matched to a gene; V was cut back by 6 bases and J by 4 bases. The CDR3 consists of 15 residues. Germline V gene lookup returns CDR1 MNHEY and CDR2 SMNVEV (reference sequence). The DNA of the CDR3 is TGTGCCAGCAGATTGAGGACAGGGAGTAATCAGCCCCAGCATTTT. Translation gives CASRLRTGSNQPQHF.

The gene calls are TRBV6-1 and TRBJ2-1, with D unclear. Germline V gene sequence: CDR1 MNHNS, CDR2 SASEGT. This CDR3 is built from 16 residues. V was shortened by 2 bases and J by 0 bases, with 11 bases between the two germline ends. The CDR3 nucleotides are TGTGCCAGCAGTGAAAGGCGACTGGGCTCCTACAATGAGCAGTTCTTC. It specifies CASSERRLGSYNEQFF.

The chain has TRBV9 and TRBJ2-7; 10 nucleotides align to TRBD1. In germline, CDR1 is SGDLS, CDR2 YYNGEE. This CDR3 is 15 amino acids long. The V and J ends lost 4 bases and 2 bases, in that order; junction bases with no gene match: 6. The CDR3 DNA is TGTGCCAGCAGCAGCGGGACAGGGGCTGCCTACGAGCAGTACTTC. Protein: CASSSGTGAAYEQYF.

This chain connects TRBV6-1 to TRBJ2-5, with 8 bases fitting TRBD2. The CDR3 is made up of 16 amino acids. V lost 2 bases, J lost 2 bases, and 7 bases stayed unmatched. Germline CDR1 and CDR2: MNHNS and SASEGT. As DNA, the CDR3 is TGTGCCAGCAGTGAAATGAACGGGGGGGGTCAAGAGACCCAGTACTTC. Translated, it gives CASSEMNGGGQETQYF.

The chain recombines TRBV5-1 with TRBJ1-4, with D tentatively TRBD1 (6 bases). V gave up 3 bases and J gave up 14 bases, with 23 bases separating them. The CDR3 is 15 amino acids. Per the germline V gene, CDR1 is SGHRS and CDR2 is YFSETQ. This chain's CDR3 is CASSSGENSLAPLFF. The CDR3 DNA reads as TGCGCCAGCAGCTCAGGGGAAAATAGCCTCGCCCCCCTGTTTTTT.

The chain carries TRBV2 and TRBJ1-1, with D maybe TRBD1 (5 bases). The CDR3 is 13 residues long. Germline values: CDR1 SNHLY, CDR2 FYNNEI. V was shortened by 7 bases and J by 4 bases, with 13 bases between the two germline ends. DNA for the CDR3: TGTGCCAGCAAAGGGGATTTGGGCACTGAAGCTTTCTTT. Its protein product is CASKGDLGTEAFF.

This clone appeared once. This chain connects TRBV7-9 to TRBJ2-3; D remains unclear. Germline V CDR1 and CDR2: SEHNR, FQNEAQ (reference sequence). The CDR3 runs 18 residues. Trimming took 5 bases from V and 0 from J, leaving 21 bases between them. The CDR3 loop is CASSPRSRFSSSTDTQYF. The CDR3 DNA reads as TGTGCCAGCAGCCCAAGGTCTAGGTTTTCCTCTAGCACAGATACGCAGTATTTT.

Here the CDR3 DNA reads TGTGCCAGCAGCCAAGATGGTGGGTCGGGGATTCTGTACGAGCAGTACTTC. Translating gives CASSQDGGSGILYEQYF. The chain links TRBV4-2 to TRBJ2-7, with D tentatively TRBD2 (5 bases). V dropped 0 bases and J dropped 4 bases, with 19 bases sitting between them. The CDR3 totals 17 residues. The germline CDR1 and CDR2 sequences are LGHNA and YNFKEQ.

V usage is TRBV5-1 and J usage is TRBJ2-7; 14 bases are shared with TRBD2. The germline V gene has CDR1 SGHRS and CDR2 YFSETQ. This CDR3 spans 16 amino acids. After removal of 0 bases from V and 6 bases from J, the junction contained 5 bases not matched to a gene. The CDR3 spells CASSLGGLAGVLEQYF. The CDR3 DNA follows: TGCGCCAGCAGCTTGGGGGGACTAGCGGGGGTACTCGAGCAGTACTTC.

The chain joins TRBV30 to TRBJ1-1; D gene uncertain. From germline, CDR1 is GTSNPN and CDR2 SVGIG (reference sequence). Trimming took off 3 bases at V and 7 bases at J, with 21 bases between the two ends. This CDR3 spans 15 amino acids. This chain's CDR3 is CAWRHKGLRDIEAFF. CDR3 coding DNA: TGTGCCTGGAGGCATAAAGGGTTACGGGATATTGAAGCTTTCTTT. The whole variable domain, filled in from reference TRBV30 and TRBJ1-1, reads SQTIHQWPATLVQPVGSPLSLECTVEGTSNPNLYWYRQAAGRGLQLLFYSVGIGQISSEVPQNLSASRPQDRQFILSSKKLLLSDSGFYLCAWRHKGLRDIEAFFGQGTRLTVV.

V is TRBV7-9 and J is TRBJ2-5, with a tentative D call TRBD1 (6 bases). Trimming took 2 bases from V and 5 from J, leaving 12 bases between them. Per the germline V gene, CDR1 is SEHNR and CDR2 is FQNEAQ (reference sequence). This CDR3 has 14 residues. DNA for the CDR3: TGTGCCAGCAGCTTAAGACAGGACGGGGAGACCCAGTACTTC. Amino acid sequence: CASSLRQDGETQYF.

The V and J genes are TRBV6-1 and TRBJ2-3; the D gene is possibly TRBD1 (6 bases). The V end lost 3 bases, the J end lost 5 bases, and 12 bases lay between the germline ends. Per germline, CDR1 MNHNS and CDR2 SASEGT. The CDR3 is made up of 14 amino acids. The CDR3 DNA is TGTGCCAGCAGTGAGACAGGTTATGGAGATACGCAGTATTTT. Its translation is CASSETGYGDTQYF.

The gene calls are TRBV18 and TRBJ1-1; no definite D call. There are 13 residues in the CDR3. V dropped 1 base and J dropped 7 bases, with 10 bases sitting between them. Looked up from germline, CDR1 is KGHSH and CDR2 is LQKENI. The CDR3, as DNA: TGTGCCAGCTCACCACAGGAGGATAGTGAAGCTTTCTTT. It specifies CASSPQEDSEAFF.

The V and J genes are TRBV2 and TRBJ1-1, with D possibly matching TRBD1 (5 bases). The germline V and J ends were trimmed by 5 bases and 1 base, with 26 bases remaining between them. Germline V gene data show CDR1 as SNHLY and CDR2 as FYNNEI. The CDR3 spans 19 residues. The CDR3 loop is CASSYNRWGGIRENTEAFF. The CDR3 nucleotides are TGTGCCAGCAGTTATAACAGGTGGGGAGGGATCCGGGAGAACACTGAAGCTTTCTTT.